A single sample gave rise to the 31 T cell receptor beta chains below, sequenced in a study of response to subunit inactivated influenza vaccine. TCRdb reanalysed the RT-PCR reads using MiXCR and keeps one entry per CDR3 protein. The top ten hold approximately 11% of the sample, which has about 570,000 distinct CDR3 sequences, about 11% seen once. Another study also made use of these data, one on T cells expressing NK-cell markers. That source adds: Beta-chain TCR cDNA was generated via 5'RACE template switching with UMIs.

The sample consisted of PBMCs from blood, taken on the day of vaccination. The receptor source for this set is a man aged 45 to 65 who received an inactivated influenza vaccine.

This clonotype was counted a few times. In DNA, the CDR3 is TGTGCCAGCAGTGGCCCCCGTGGCGGAACCATAACCACAGATACGCAGTATTTT. Its translation: CASSGPRGGTITTDTQYF. The chain carries TRBV6-1 and TRBJ2-3, with unresolved D. The V gene lost 4 bases and the J gene lost 2 bases, with 22 bases spanning the gap. The CDR3 contains 18 residues. CDR1 and CDR2 (germline): MNHNS, SASEGT.

The CDR3 sequence: CASLGLAPSYEQFF. In nucleotides, the CDR3 is TGTGCCAGCCTCGGGCTAGCGCCTTCCTATGAGCAGTTCTTC. The chain combines TRBV7-2 with TRBJ2-1; tentatively, D is TRBD2 (6 bases). With 8 bases removed from V and 8 bases from J, the gap between germline ends came to 19 bases. The CDR3 has 14 residues. Germline lookup yields CDR1 SGHTA and CDR2 FQGNSA.

This clonotype was seen a handful of times. This chain links TRBV18 with TRBJ2-2, with D perhaps matching TRBD1 (5 bases). This CDR3 contains 14 residues. The ends were cut back, 3 bases at V and 7 bases at J, with 12 bases in the middle. Germline loops: CDR1 KGHSH, CDR2 LQKENI. This CDR3 reads CASSPTARGGELFF. The CDR3 nucleotides are TGTGCCAGCTCACCTACAGCAAGGGGCGGGGAGCTGTTTTTT.

The CDR3 loop reads CASSSASGMNNEQFF. Written as DNA, the CDR3 is TGTGCCAGCAGTTCCGCTAGCGGGATGAACAATGAGCAGTTCTTC. The V and J genes are TRBV27 and TRBJ2-1, with TRBD2 matching 9 bases. V lost 4 bases and J lost 5; bases outside the gene matches: 6. The CDR3 extends over 15 amino acids. Germline-derived CDR1 and CDR2 are MNHEY and SMNVEV (reference sequence).

J is TRBJ2-3 and V is TRBV6-2 or TRBV6-3; D is uncertain. Germline CDR1 MNHEY, CDR2 SVGEGT. V lost 6 bases to trimming and J lost 1 base, with 20 bases between them. The CDR3 spans 17 residues. The CDR3 bases are TGTGCCAGCAGCCGAGGACCTACTGGGTGGGGCACAGATACGCAGTATTTT. Amino acid sequence: CASSRGPTGWGTDTQYF.

The table lists this clonotype with many counts. In nucleotides, the CDR3 is TGTGCCAGCAGCCGTACAGGATTCACAGATACGCAGTATTTT. Residues: CASSRTGFTDTQYF. The chain links TRBV5-6 to TRBJ2-3; tentatively, D is TRBD1 (5 bases). The V gene lost 4 bases and the J gene lost 2 bases, with 11 bases spanning the gap. In germline, CDR1 is SGHDT, CDR2 YYEEEE. The CDR3 has 14 residues.

The V and J genes are TRBV12-3 or TRBV12-4 and TRBJ2-5, with a weak D call TRBD1 (5 bases). The V end was cut by 6 bases, the J end by 7 bases, with 18 bases between. The CDR3 runs to 14 residues. CDR3 sequence (DNA): TGTGCCAGCAGATCTCGACGGGCCCAGGGGACCCAGTACTTC. It is translated as CASRSRRAQGTQYF.

This clonotype was picked up a small number of times. This chain connects TRBV7-9 to TRBJ1-4; D unresolved. Germline-derived CDR1 and CDR2 are SEHNR and FQNEAQ (reference sequence). This CDR3 contains 15 residues. Deletions cut 0 bases from V and 8 bases from J, with 13 bases between. The DNA of the CDR3 is TGTGCCAGCAGCTTAGCGACGCTGGTGGGGGAAAAACTGTTTTTT. Encoded protein: CASSLATLVGEKLFF. Variable domain in full (rest from reference TRBV7-9 and TRBJ1-4): DTGVSQNPRHKITKRGQNVTFRCDPISEHNRLYWYRQTLGQGPEFLTYFQNEAQLEKSRLLSDRFSAERPKGSFSTLEIQRTEQGDSAMYLCASSLATLVGEKLFFGSGTQLSVL.

This clonotype was seen a few times. This rearrangement joins TRBV7-2 to TRBJ2-7; 10 bases map to TRBD1. Germline V gene sequence: CDR1 SGHTA, CDR2 FQGNSA. The CDR3 covers 14 residues. The V gene end was trimmed by 3 bases and the J gene end by 4 bases; junction bases not matched to a gene: 3. The CDR3 coding sequence is TGTGCCAGCAGCTTCGGGACAGGGGATTACGAGCAGTACTTC. The encoded protein is CASSFGTGDYEQYF.

This clonotype was seen only a few times. As DNA, the CDR3 is TGCAGTGCTATCGGTATTAGCTCTGGAAACACCATATATTTT. It is translated as CSAIGISSGNTIYF. This chain uses TRBV20-1 with TRBJ1-3, with D hard to call. The germline gives CDR1 DFQATT, CDR2 SNEGSKA (reference sequence). Trimming left V 4 bases short and J 0 bases short, with 10 bases between. The length of the CDR3 is 14 residues.

This clonotype was detected ten times or more. V usage is TRBV10-3 and J usage is TRBJ2-7; 15 bases are shared with TRBD2. V was clipped by 6 bases and J by 0 bases; unmatched bases: 3. CDR3 length: 16 amino acids. Germline CDR1 and CDR2: ENHRY and SYGVKD. The CDR3 is CAIRTGLAGGSYEQYF. DNA for the CDR3: TGTGCCATCAGGACGGGACTAGCGGGAGGCTCCTACGAGCAGTACTTC.

As regards this clonotype: A single base separates this from a much larger clone, so it may be a read error. The chain links TRBV5-1 to TRBJ2-1, with 8 bases fitting TRBD2. CDR3 length equals 17 residues. Losses at the gene ends were 0 bases for V and 9 bases for J; bases not matched to a gene: 14. Germline lookup yields CDR1 SGHRS and CDR2 YFSETQ. The CDR3 protein is CASSLVPSGRESIEQFF. The CDR3 coding sequence is TGCGCCAGCAGCTTGGTCCCCAGCGGGAGAGAGTCAATTGAGCAGTTCTTC.

The gene calls are TRBV5-1 and TRBJ1-1; D remains ambiguous. V lost 0 bases, J lost 5 bases, and 14 bases lay in between. The germline V gene has CDR1 SGHRS and CDR2 YFSETQ. CDR3 length: 15 amino acids. Here the CDR3 reads CASSLGAGGRTEAFF. Written as DNA, the CDR3 is TGCGCCAGCAGCTTGGGGGCCGGTGGAAGGACTGAAGCTTTCTTT.

This clonotype was counted a few times. The chain is built from TRBV12-3 or TRBV12-4 and TRBJ2-1, with TRBD2 as a possible D gene (7 bases). Deletions cut 8 bases from V and 4 bases from J, with 21 bases between. This CDR3 contains 16 residues. CDR3 nucleotides: TGTGCCAGCTCTAAAGGGGGGAGCGGGATTTACAATGAGCAGTTCTTC. Translated, it gives CASSKGGSGIYNEQFF.

This clonotype was detected a few times. The chain couples TRBV2 to TRBJ2-7; 7 bases agree with TRBD2. CDR1 and CDR2 (germline): SNHLY, FYNNEI. V dropped 5 bases and J dropped 3; count of bases not matched to a gene: 4. The CDR3 loop spans 13 amino acids. CDR3 in DNA: TGTGCCAGCAGTCTGACTAGCCTCTACGAGCAGTACTTC. Protein product: CASSLTSLYEQYF.

This clonotype turned up a few times. The V gene is TRBV7-9, the J gene TRBJ1-1, with a weak D call TRBD1 (5 bases). The CDR3 loop spans 14 amino acids. V lost 5 bases to trimming and J lost 11 bases, with 21 bases between them. Per the germline V gene, CDR1 is SEHNR and CDR2 is FQNEAQ (reference sequence). The CDR3 sequence is CASSPHMGDVRAFF. The CDR3 nucleotides are TGTGCCAGCAGCCCCCACATGGGGGATGTTCGTGCTTTCTTT.

This clonotype was counted a few times. The gene calls are TRBV18 and TRBJ2-2; possibly TRBD2 for D (6 bases). Germline lookup yields CDR1 KGHSH and CDR2 LQKENI. The V gene lost 2 bases and the J gene lost 0 bases, with 13 bases spanning the gap. The CDR3 totals 17 residues. The DNA for the CDR3 is TGTGCCAGCTCACCATTACCCGCGGGAACGAACACCGGGGAGCTGTTTTTT. It specifies CASSPLPAGTNTGELFF.

The chain combines TRBV20-1 with TRBJ2-5, with 14 bases matching TRBD2. The CDR3 sequence is 16 residues long. Germline V gene data show CDR1 as DFQATT and CDR2 as SNEGSKA (reference sequence). Trimming removed 6 bases from V and 2 bases from J; junction bases left unmatched: 8. This chain's CDR3 is CSAVLGTSGRQETQYF. The CDR3, as DNA: TGCAGTGCCGTTCTCGGGACTAGCGGGAGACAAGAGACCCAGTACTTC.

This clonotype was detected a few times. The genes are TRBV27 and TRBJ1-5; D not resolved. Between the trimmed V and J ends, which lost 2 bases and 3 bases, there was a span of 17 bases. This CDR3 contains 17 residues. Germline V gene data show CDR1 as MNHEY and CDR2 as SMNVEV (reference sequence). CDR3 loop: CASSLTIRTGYNQPQHF. In DNA form, the CDR3 reads TGTGCCAGCAGTTTAACGATTAGGACGGGTTACAATCAGCCCCAGCATTTT.

This clonotype was recorded many times. The gene calls are TRBV20-1 and TRBJ2-1; 7 nucleotides agree with TRBD2. Germline V gene data show CDR1 as DFQATT and CDR2 as SNEGSKA (reference sequence). The CDR3 sequence is 16 residues long. With 5 bases clipped from V and 0 bases from J, the junction kept 10 bases outside the gene matches. DNA for the CDR3: TGCAGTGCTGGGAAGCGGGGCCGCCACTCCTACAATGAGCAGTTCTTC. As protein: CSAGKRGRHSYNEQFF.

This rearrangement joins TRBV4-1 to TRBJ2-2; D not resolved. With 3 bases removed from V and 5 bases from J, the gap between germline ends came to 16 bases. CDR3 size: 16 residues. Germline V gives CDR1 MGHRA, CDR2 YSYEKL. The CDR3 DNA reads TGCGCCAGCAGCCATGAGATAGGACCGACAACCGGGGAGCTGTTTTTT. Protein sequence: CASSHEIGPTTGELFF.

The chain couples TRBV5-1 to TRBJ2-7, with 12 bases identical to TRBD2. This CDR3 has 19 amino acids. Germline V gene data show CDR1 as SGHRS and CDR2 as YFSETQ. V trimming: 0 bases; J trimming: 1 base; junction bases outside the gene matches: 11. The CDR3 coding sequence is TGCGCCAGCAGCTTGGACGCAACCGGGACTAGCGGGCTATCCTACGAGCAGTACTTC. This encodes CASSLDATGTSGLSYEQYF. Full variable domain (missing parts from reference TRBV5-1 and TRBJ2-7): KAGVTQTPRYLIKTRGQQVTLSCSPISGHRSVSWYQQTPGQGLQFLFEYFSETQRNKGNFPGRFSGRQFSNSRSEMNVSTLELGDSALYLCASSLDATGTSGLSYEQYFGPGTRLTVT.

At least ten counts were recorded for this clonotype. The chain recombines TRBV5-1 with TRBJ2-1; TRBD2 matches at 7 bases. The junction had 10 bases not matched to a gene; V was cut back by 1 base and J by 9 bases. This CDR3 contains 15 residues. Germline CDR1 is SGHRS and CDR2 is YFSETQ. CDR3 protein: CASSLSLAGVGEQFF. The CDR3 DNA reads TGCGCCAGCAGCTTGAGTTTGGCGGGAGTCGGTGAGCAGTTCTTC.

This clonotype appeared a few times. The V and J genes are TRBV28 and TRBJ2-7; D may be TRBD2 (5 bases). With 6 bases removed from V and 0 bases from J, the gap between germline ends came to 12 bases. The germline CDR1 and CDR2 sequences are MDHEN and SYDVKM. There are 14 residues in the CDR3. The CDR3 nucleotides read TGTGCCAGCAGGTCTAGCCGAAGCTCCTACGAGCAGTACTTC. Amino acids: CASRSSRSSYEQYF.

The table lists this clonotype with a few counts. The V gene is TRBV19, the J gene TRBJ2-3, with D possibly called TRBD1 or TRBD2 (5 bases each). Germline CDR1 LNHDA, CDR2 SQIVND (reference sequence). This CDR3 spans 13 amino acids. Trimming removed 7 bases at V and 5 bases at J, with 13 bases between. CDR3 nucleotides: TGTGCCAGTACCAACCGGGACCAAGATACGCAGTATTTT. Its protein product is CASTNRDQDTQYF.

This clonotype was counted ten times or more. The genes are TRBV5-1 and TRBJ1-1; a possible D gene is TRBD1 (6 bases). This CDR3 has 12 residues. Trimming shortened V by 4 bases and J by 6 bases, and 10 bases separated the two germline ends. CDR1 is SGHRS and CDR2 is YFSETQ in the germline V gene. The CDR3 loop reads CASSQQGSEAFF. CDR3 nucleotides: TGCGCCAGCAGCCAGCAGGGGTCTGAAGCTTTCTTT.

This clonotype has just a few counts. The chain carries TRBV28 and TRBJ2-6; 9 positions match TRBD1. J lost 0 bases, V lost 8 bases, and 14 bases had no gene match. CDR1 and CDR2 (germline): MDHEN, SYDVKM. The CDR3 consists of 19 residues. Written as DNA, the CDR3 is TGTGCCAGCGTCCTATCTCGGGGACAGGGACGCTCTGGGGCCAACGTCCTGACTTTC. Residues: CASVLSRGQGRSGANVLTF. The full variable domain, in which reference TRBV28 and TRBJ2-6 provide the parts outside the CDR3, is DVKVTQSSRYLVKRTGEKVFLECVQDMDHENMFWYRQDPGLGLRLIYFSYDVKMKEKGDIPEGYSVSREKKERFSLILESASTNQTSMYLCASVLSRGQGRSGANVLTFGAGSRLTVL.

The sample holds a few counts of this clonotype. This CDR3 reads CSVAPRQTYGYTF. The CDR3 bases are TGCAGCGTGGCCCCCCGACAGACCTATGGCTACACCTTC. The V gene is TRBV29-1, the J gene TRBJ1-2, with D perhaps TRBD1 (5 bases). V lost 6 bases and J 4 bases, leaving 15 bases between the germline ends. The CDR3 sequence is 13 residues long. In germline, CDR1 is SQVTM, CDR2 ANQGSEA.

This clonotype occurred a few times. The J gene is TRBJ2-7, the V gene TRBV6-2 or TRBV6-3; 14 bases line up with TRBD2. The CDR3 is 18 residues long. J was trimmed by 3 bases and V by 7 bases; bases with no gene match: 14. Germline CDR1 is MNHEY and CDR2 is SVGEGT. The CDR3 protein is CASNFATSGRVGDYEQYF. CDR3 DNA sequence: TGTGCCAGCAACTTTGCGACTAGCGGGAGGGTAGGAGACTACGAGCAGTACTTC.

This clonotype was seen a few times. The chain uses TRBV27 and TRBJ2-7, with 7 bases that match TRBD2. The CDR3 is 14 residues long. From germline, CDR1 is MNHEY and CDR2 SMNVEV (reference sequence). J lost 2 bases, V lost 2 bases, and 3 bases had no gene match. CDR3 region: CASSLREGPYEQYF. DNA for the CDR3: TGTGCCAGCAGTTTAAGGGAGGGCCCCTACGAGCAGTACTTC.

This clonotype was detected a few times. The chain carries TRBV18 and TRBJ2-7; 7 bases fit TRBD2. Germline CDR1 KGHSH, CDR2 LQKENI. The CDR3 is 15 residues long. V gave up 5 bases and J gave up 2 bases; unmatched junction bases: 9. The CDR3 bases are TGTGCCAGCTCATTCGGCGGGGGTTTAACCTACGAGCAGTACTTC. It translates to CASSFGGGLTYEQYF.